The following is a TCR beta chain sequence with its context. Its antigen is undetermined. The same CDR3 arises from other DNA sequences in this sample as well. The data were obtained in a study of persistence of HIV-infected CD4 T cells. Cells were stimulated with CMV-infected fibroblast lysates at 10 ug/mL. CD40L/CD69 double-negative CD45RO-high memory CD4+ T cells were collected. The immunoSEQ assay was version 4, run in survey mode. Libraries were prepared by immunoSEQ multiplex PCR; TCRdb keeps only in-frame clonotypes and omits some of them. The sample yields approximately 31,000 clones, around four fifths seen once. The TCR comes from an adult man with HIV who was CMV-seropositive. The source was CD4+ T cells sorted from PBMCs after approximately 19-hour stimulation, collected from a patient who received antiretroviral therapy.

The DNA for the CDR3 is TGTGCCAGTAGCCGACAGGGGGGTCAGCCCCAGCATTTT. Translating it yields CASSRQGGQPQHF. The chain combines TRBV19 with TRBJ1-5; 9 bases line up with TRBD1. The CDR3 covers 13 residues. Germline V gene sequence: CDR1 LNHDA, CDR2 SQIVND (reference sequence). V gave up 6 bases and J gave up 6 bases; unmatched junction bases: 3.